This TCR beta chain was sequenced for a study of spatial heterogeneity in lung cancer. Study context: Available follow-up PBMC samples, collected a median of approximately two years post-resection, were sequenced. Detection consistently yielded more beta chains than alpha chains. Study outcomes and limitations: Compared with follow-up, resection was when ubiquitous expanded tumor TCRs appeared in blood more.

Time point defined: blood at routine non-recurrence follow-up after resection. Unsorted samples of tumor, nontumor lung or frozen PBMC had their whole RNA sequenced. Looked up from germline, CDR1 is SGHDN and CDR2 is FVKESK. Trimming stripped 4 bases from V and 3 bases from J, with 15 bases between. There are 15 residues in the CDR3. In the library, each TCR cDNA molecule bore its own unique molecular identifier. MiXCR, run by TCRdb on the 5' RACE reads, gives a single entry per CDR3 protein. Counted here are roughly 120,000 distinct CDR3 sequences, about 12% occurring once; the ten biggest clones make up 16%. On this clonotype: Its specificity is unknown.

This receptor was identified in a male donor with early-stage non-small cell lung cancer. V and J are TRBV14 and TRBJ1-2; weak D call: TRBD1 (5 bases). Specimen: PBMCs, collected at follow-up. In DNA, the CDR3 is TGTGCCAGCAGCCCCCTAGGCAGGGACGACTATGGCTACACCTTC. It translates to CASSPLGRDDYGYTF.